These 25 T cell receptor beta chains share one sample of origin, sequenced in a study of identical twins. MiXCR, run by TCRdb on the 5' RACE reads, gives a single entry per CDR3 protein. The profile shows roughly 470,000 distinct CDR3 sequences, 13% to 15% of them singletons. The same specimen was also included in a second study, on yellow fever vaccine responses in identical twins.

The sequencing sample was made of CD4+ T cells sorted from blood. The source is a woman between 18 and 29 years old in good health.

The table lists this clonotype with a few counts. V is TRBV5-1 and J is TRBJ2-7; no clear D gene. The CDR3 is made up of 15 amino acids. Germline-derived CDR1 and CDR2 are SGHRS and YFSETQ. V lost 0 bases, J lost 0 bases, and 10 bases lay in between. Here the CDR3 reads CASSLVSGTSYEQYF. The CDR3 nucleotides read TGCGCCAGCAGCTTGGTCTCCGGAACCTCCTACGAGCAGTACTTC.

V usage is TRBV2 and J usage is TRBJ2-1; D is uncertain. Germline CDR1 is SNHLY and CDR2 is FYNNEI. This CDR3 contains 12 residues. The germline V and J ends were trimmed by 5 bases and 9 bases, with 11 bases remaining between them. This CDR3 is CASSLTRIEQFF. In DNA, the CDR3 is TGTGCCAGCAGTTTGACGAGAATTGAGCAGTTCTTC.

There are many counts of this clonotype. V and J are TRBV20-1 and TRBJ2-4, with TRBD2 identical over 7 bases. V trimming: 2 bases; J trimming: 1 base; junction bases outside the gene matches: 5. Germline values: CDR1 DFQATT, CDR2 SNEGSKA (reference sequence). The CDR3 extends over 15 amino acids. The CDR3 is CSARNGGMAKNIQYF. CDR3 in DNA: TGCAGTGCTAGAAACGGGGGGATGGCCAAAAACATTCAGTACTTC.

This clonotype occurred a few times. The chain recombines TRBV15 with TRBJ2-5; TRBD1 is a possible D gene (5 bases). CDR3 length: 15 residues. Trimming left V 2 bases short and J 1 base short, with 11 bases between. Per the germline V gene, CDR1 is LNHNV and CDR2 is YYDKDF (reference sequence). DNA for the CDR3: TGTGCCACCAGCAGATCAGGGTTAGGCCAAGAGACCCAGTACTTC. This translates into CATSRSGLGQETQYF.

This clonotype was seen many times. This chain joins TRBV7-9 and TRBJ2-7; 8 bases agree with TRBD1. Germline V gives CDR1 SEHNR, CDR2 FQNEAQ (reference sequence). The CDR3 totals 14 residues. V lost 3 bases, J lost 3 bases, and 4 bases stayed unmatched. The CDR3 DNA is TGTGCCAGCAGCTTCAGGGGGCCTGACTACGAGCAGTACTTC. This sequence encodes CASSFRGPDYEQYF.

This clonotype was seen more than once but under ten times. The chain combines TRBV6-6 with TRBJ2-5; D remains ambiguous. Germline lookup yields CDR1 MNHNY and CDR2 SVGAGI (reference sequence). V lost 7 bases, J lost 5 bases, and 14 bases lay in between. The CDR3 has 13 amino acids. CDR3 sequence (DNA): TGTGCCAGCAAAACTCCGGGTGGCGAGACCCAGTACTTC. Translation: CASKTPGGETQYF.

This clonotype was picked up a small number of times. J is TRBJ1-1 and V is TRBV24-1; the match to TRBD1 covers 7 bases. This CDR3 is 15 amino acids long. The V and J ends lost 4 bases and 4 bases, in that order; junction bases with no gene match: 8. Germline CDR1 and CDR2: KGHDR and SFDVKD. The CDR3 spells CATSDPRTGATEAFF. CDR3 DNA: TGTGCCACCAGTGACCCGAGAACAGGGGCCACTGAAGCTTTCTTT.

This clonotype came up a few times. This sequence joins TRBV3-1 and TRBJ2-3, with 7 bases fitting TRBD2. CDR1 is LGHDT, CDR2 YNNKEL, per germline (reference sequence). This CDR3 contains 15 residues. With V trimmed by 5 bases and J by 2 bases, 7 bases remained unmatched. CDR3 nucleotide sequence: TGTGCCAGCAGCTCAGCGGCGGGAGCCACAGATACGCAGTATTTT. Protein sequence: CASSSAAGATDTQYF.

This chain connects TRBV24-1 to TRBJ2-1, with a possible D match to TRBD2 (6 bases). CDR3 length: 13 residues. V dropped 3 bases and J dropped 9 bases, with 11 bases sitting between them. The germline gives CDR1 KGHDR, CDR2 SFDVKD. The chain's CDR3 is CATSDEGGVEQFF. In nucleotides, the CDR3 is TGTGCCACCAGTGATGAAGGAGGGGTTGAGCAGTTCTTC.

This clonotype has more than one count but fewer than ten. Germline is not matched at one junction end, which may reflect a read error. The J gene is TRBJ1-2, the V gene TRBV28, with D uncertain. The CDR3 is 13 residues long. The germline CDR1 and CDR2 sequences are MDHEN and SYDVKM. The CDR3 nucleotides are TGTGCCAGTCTATTTGGGAGAAACTCTGGCTACACCTTC. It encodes CASLFGRNSGYTF.

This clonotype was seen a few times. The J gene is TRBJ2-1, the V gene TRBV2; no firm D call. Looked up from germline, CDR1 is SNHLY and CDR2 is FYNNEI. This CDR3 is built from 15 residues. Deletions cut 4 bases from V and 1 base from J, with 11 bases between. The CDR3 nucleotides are TGTGCCAGCAGTGTTGGCCAAGGGTCCTACAATGAGCAGTTCTTC. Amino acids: CASSVGQGSYNEQFF.

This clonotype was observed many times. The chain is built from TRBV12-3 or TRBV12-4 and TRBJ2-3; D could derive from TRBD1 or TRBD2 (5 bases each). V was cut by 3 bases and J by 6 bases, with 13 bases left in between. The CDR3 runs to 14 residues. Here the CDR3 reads CASSLGRQEDTQYF. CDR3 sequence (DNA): TGTGCCAGCAGTTTGGGACGGCAGGAGGATACGCAGTATTTT.

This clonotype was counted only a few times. This chain's CDR3 is CATSDPQGGTDTQYF. The CDR3 DNA is TGTGCCACCAGTGATCCCCAGGGAGGGACAGATACGCAGTATTTT. The chain links TRBV24-1 to TRBJ2-3; TRBD2 matches at 7 bases. The CDR3 totals 15 residues. Trimming removed 3 bases from V and 3 bases from J; junction bases left unmatched: 5. CDR1 and CDR2 (germline): KGHDR, SFDVKD.

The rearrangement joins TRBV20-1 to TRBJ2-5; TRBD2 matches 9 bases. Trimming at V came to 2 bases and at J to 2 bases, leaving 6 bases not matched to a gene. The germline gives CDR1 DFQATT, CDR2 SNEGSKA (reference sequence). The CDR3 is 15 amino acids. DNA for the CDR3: TGCAGTGCTAGACTCAGCGGGAGGAAACAAGAGACCCAGTACTTC. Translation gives CSARLSGRKQETQYF.

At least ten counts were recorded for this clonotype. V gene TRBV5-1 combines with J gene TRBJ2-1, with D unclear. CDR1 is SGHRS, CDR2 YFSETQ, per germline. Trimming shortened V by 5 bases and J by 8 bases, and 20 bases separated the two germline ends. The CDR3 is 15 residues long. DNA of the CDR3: TGCGCCAGCAGTTTCCAAGGTCCGAGGACCCATGAGCAGTTCTTC. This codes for CASSFQGPRTHEQFF. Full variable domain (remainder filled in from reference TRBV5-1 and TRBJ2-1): KAGVTQTPRYLIKTRGQQVTLSCSPISGHRSVSWYQQTPGQGLQFLFEYFSETQRNKGNFPGRFSGRQFSNSRSEMNVSTLELGDSALYLCASSFQGPRTHEQFFGPGTRLTVL.

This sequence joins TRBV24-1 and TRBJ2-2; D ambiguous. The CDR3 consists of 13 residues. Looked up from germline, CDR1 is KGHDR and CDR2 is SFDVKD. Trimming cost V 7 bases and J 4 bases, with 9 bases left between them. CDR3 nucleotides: TGTGCCACCAGCCGACAATTCACCGGGGAGCTGTTTTTT. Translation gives CATSRQFTGELFF.

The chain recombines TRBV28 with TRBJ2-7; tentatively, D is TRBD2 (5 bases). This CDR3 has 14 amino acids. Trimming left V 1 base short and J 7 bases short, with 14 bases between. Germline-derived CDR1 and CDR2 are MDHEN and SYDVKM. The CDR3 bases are TGTGCCAGCAGTTTATCAAGGCAGCCGGGGGAGCAGTACTTC. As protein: CASSLSRQPGEQYF.

The CDR3 bases are TGTGCCAGCAGCCCGGCGACGAATCGGGAGCAGTACTTC. It encodes CASSPATNREQYF. This chain uses TRBV4-2 with TRBJ2-7; D not certain. V was cut by 4 bases and J by 7 bases, with 14 bases left in between. CDR3 length: 13 amino acids. Germline V gene sequence: CDR1 LGHNA, CDR2 YNFKEQ.

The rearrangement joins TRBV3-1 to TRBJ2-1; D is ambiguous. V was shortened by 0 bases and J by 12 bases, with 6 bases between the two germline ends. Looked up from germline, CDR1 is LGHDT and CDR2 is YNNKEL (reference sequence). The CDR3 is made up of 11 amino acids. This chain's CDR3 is CASSQDALQFF. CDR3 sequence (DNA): TGTGCCAGCAGCCAAGATGCCCTGCAGTTCTTC.

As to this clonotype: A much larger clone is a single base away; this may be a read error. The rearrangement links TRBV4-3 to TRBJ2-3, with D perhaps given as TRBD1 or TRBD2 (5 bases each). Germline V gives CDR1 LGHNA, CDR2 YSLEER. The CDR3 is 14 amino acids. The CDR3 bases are TGCGCCAGCAACCAAGAGGGGTACACAGATACGCAGTATTTT. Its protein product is CASNQEGYTDTQYF.

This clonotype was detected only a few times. CDR3 sequence: CASSQHDTGRAGNTIYF. CDR3 in DNA: TGTGCCAGCAGTCAACACGACACAGGGAGGGCTGGAAACACCATATATTTT. The chain carries TRBV12-3 or TRBV12-4 and TRBJ1-3; D is possibly TRBD1 (6 bases). The CDR3 covers 17 residues. Deletions cut 5 bases from V and 2 bases from J, with 19 bases between.

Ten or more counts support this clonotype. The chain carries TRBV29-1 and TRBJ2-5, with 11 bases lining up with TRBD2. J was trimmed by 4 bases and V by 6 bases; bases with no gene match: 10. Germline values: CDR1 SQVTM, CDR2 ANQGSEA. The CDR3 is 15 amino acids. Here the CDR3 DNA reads TGCAGCGTCATAGGACTAGCGGGCTCGGGAGAGACCCAGTACTTC. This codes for CSVIGLAGSGETQYF. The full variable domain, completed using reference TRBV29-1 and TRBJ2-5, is SAVISQKPSRDICQRGTSLTIQCQVDSQVTMMFWYRQQPGQSLTLIATANQGSEATYESGFVIDKFPISRPNLTFSTLTVSNMSPEDSSIYLCSVIGLAGSGETQYFGPGTRLLVL.

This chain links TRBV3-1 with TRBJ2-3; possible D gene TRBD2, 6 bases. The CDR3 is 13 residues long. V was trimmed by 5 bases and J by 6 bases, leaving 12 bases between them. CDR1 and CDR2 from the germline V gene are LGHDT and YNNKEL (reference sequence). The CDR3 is CASSRLVGDTQYF. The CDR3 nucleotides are TGTGCCAGCAGCAGACTAGTGGGTGATACGCAGTATTTT.

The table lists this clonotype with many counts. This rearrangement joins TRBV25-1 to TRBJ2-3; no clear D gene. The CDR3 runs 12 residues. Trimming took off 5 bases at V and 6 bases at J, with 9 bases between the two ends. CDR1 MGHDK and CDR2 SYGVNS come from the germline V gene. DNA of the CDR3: TGTGCCAGCAGTACGCCGGTGGATACGCAGTATTTT. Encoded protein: CASSTPVDTQYF.

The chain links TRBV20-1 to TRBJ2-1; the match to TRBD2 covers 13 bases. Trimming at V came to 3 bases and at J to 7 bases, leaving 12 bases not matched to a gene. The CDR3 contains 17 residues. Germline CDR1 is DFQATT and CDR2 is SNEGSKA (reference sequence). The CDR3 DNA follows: TGCAGTGCTAGTAGACGGGGACTAGCGGGATATGGAAATGAGCAGTTCTTC. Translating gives CSASRRGLAGYGNEQFF.